The 13 T cell receptor beta chains below were found in one sample sequenced in a study of T cells in Graves' hyperthyroidism and ophthalmopathy (dated by TCRdb to 2018 to 2020). The protocol used for the library was multiplex PCR. The listed sequencing device is Illumina HiSeq 2000. The TCR beta CDR3 regions were amplified from the RNA transcripts. A first-round RT-PCR of the TCR CDR3 used the HTBI primer set with the Qiagen OneStep RT-PCR kit. Using fastp at Q25 and MiXCR, TCRdb reprocessed the public reads and kept productive beta chains. When rows share a CDR3 protein, they turn into one entry using the most common DNA and genes. In all, the sample holds hundreds of thousands of distinct CDR3 sequences, and 14% of those were seen once. Jointly, the top ten make up roughly 5.5% of the sample. What was sequenced was blood. The receptors derive from a woman aged 25 to 39 with Graves' hyperthyroidism that later progressed to Graves' ophthalmopathy.

This clonotype was counted at least ten times. CDR3 DNA: TGTGCCAGTGGGGACCCGCTTCCATCTTACTTC. Its protein product is CASGDPLPSYF. The chain recombines TRBV7-6 with TRBJ2-5; perhaps D is TRBD1 or TRBD2 (5 bases each). The germline CDR1 and CDR2 sequences are SGHVS and FNYEAQ. V shed 9 bases and J shed 14 bases, with 19 bases lying between them. The CDR3 totals 11 residues.

This clonotype was observed a few times. The chain combines TRBV5-1 with TRBJ1-4; maybe TRBD1 (5 bases). CDR3 length: 18 residues. Germline lookup yields CDR1 SGHRS and CDR2 YFSETQ. V was shortened by 4 bases and J by 0 bases, with 19 bases between the two germline ends. For the CDR3, the DNA is TGCGCCAGCAGCATTGGTCCCCAGGGTGATGCAACTAATGAAAAACTGTTTTTT. Protein sequence: CASSIGPQGDATNEKLFF.

The CDR3 sequence is CGTGSSGTDTQYF. Here the CDR3 DNA reads TGTGGGACAGGGTCTTCTGGCACAGATACGCAGTATTTT. The chain employs TRBV7-9 and TRBJ2-3; 8 nucleotides match TRBD1. CDR3 size: 13 residues. The germline V gene encodes CDR1 SEHNR and CDR2 FQNEAQ (reference sequence).

Many counts were recorded for this clonotype. The chain couples TRBV6-6 to TRBJ2-5; TRBD1 aligns across 9 bases. There are 16 residues in the CDR3. The germline V gene has CDR1 MNHNY and CDR2 SVGAGI (reference sequence). Unmatched junction bases numbered 4, after V lost 0 bases and J lost 2 bases. The CDR3 loop is CASSYSPGQGQETQYF. For the CDR3, the DNA is TGTGCCAGCAGTTACTCCCCGGGACAGGGACAAGAGACCCAGTACTTC.

This clonotype was picked up many times. The chain employs TRBV11-3 and TRBJ1-2; D unclear. Looked up from germline, CDR1 is SGHNT and CDR2 is YENEEA. The CDR3 spans 12 residues. Trimming left V 0 bases short and J 4 bases short, with 3 bases between. CDR3 nucleotide sequence: TGTGCCAGCAGCTTAGAGTTCTATGGCTACACCTTC. Amino acid sequence: CASSLEFYGYTF.

This clonotype has at least ten counts. This chain connects TRBV7-2 to TRBJ1-1, with 11 bases fitting TRBD1. J lost 12 bases, V lost 2 bases, and 11 bases had no gene match. The length of the CDR3 is 15 residues. Germline-derived CDR1 and CDR2 are SGHTA and FQGNSA. CDR3 in DNA: TGTGCCAGCAGCTTATCGGACCCTGGGACAGGGGGACCTTTCTTT. It translates to CASSLSDPGTGGPFF.

The V and J genes are TRBV15 and TRBJ2-1; 8 positions agree with TRBD2. V gave up 2 bases and J gave up 3 bases; unmatched junction bases: 12. Per the germline V gene, CDR1 is LNHNV and CDR2 is YYDKDF (reference sequence). The CDR3 runs 18 residues. The CDR3 DNA reads as TGTGCCACCAGCAGATCAGGTTTAGGAGCGGGAGTCTACAATGAGCAGTTCTTC. Its translation is CATSRSGLGAGVYNEQFF.

This clonotype occurred many times. This sequence joins TRBV5-1 and TRBJ2-3, with TRBD2 matching over 10 bases. CDR3 length: 13 amino acids. Germline CDR1 reads SGHRS; CDR2 reads YFSETQ. Losses at the gene ends were 1 base for V and 13 bases for J; bases not matched to a gene: 6. CDR3 nucleotide sequence: TGCGCCAGCAGCTTGAGTTCCGGGACTAGCGAGTATTTT. Translation gives CASSLSSGTSEYF.

Ten or more counts support this clonotype. V usage is TRBV3-1 and J usage is TRBJ1-1, with a tentative D call TRBD1 (6 bases). V lost 4 bases and J lost 1, with 16 bases in between. The CDR3 spans 16 residues. CDR1 and CDR2 from the germline V gene are LGHDT and YNNKEL (reference sequence). The CDR3 region has the DNA TGTGCCAGCAGCCTGGCCTACCGGGACAAGAACACTGAAGCTTTCTTT. Protein product: CASSLAYRDKNTEAFF. Full variable domain (remainder filled in from reference TRBV3-1 and TRBJ1-1): DTAVSQTPKYLVTQMGNDKSIKCEQNLGHDTMYWYKQDSKKFLKIMFSYNNKELIINETVPNRFSPKSPDKAHLNLHINSLELGDSAVYFCASSLAYRDKNTEAFFGQGTRLTVV.

Of note for this clonotype: Compared with germline, one end of the junction differs, possibly owing to a read error. This rearrangement joins TRBV19 to TRBJ1-1, with D possibly being TRBD1 (6 bases). The CDR3 contains 14 residues. Germline CDR1 and CDR2: LNHDA and SQIVND (reference sequence). The CDR3 sequence: CASSPQGLNIEAFF. The CDR3 region has the DNA TGTGCCAGTAGTCCACAGGGCCTGAACATTGAAGCTTTCTTT.

This clonotype was observed many times. This rearrangement joins TRBV11-3 to TRBJ2-2, with 8 bases that match TRBD2. Germline loops: CDR1 SGHNT, CDR2 YENEEA. The CDR3 loop spans 17 amino acids. Losses at the gene ends were 5 bases for V and 0 bases for J; bases not matched to a gene: 8. CDR3 nucleotide sequence: TGTGCCAGCAGCCATATGCCGACTAGCGCGAACACCGGGGAGCTGTTTTTT. As protein: CASSHMPTSANTGELFF.

This clonotype was observed at least ten times. J is TRBJ1-2 and V is TRBV12-3 or TRBV12-4, with 11 bases that match TRBD1. The V and J ends lost 5 bases and 3 bases, in that order; junction bases with no gene match: 5. The CDR3 runs 15 residues. The CDR3 bases are TGTGCCAGCAGTCCGCGGACAGGGGGCGACTATGGCTACACCTTC. As protein: CASSPRTGGDYGYTF.

This clonotype was found many times. The genes are TRBV9 and TRBJ2-1, with D possibly TRBD2 on 6 matching bases. The germline V gene has CDR1 SGDLS and CDR2 YYNGEE. Trimming took 3 bases from V and 7 from J, leaving 14 bases between them. There are 14 residues in the CDR3. CDR3 amino acids: CASSADGGWNEQFF. The CDR3 region has the DNA TGTGCCAGCAGCGCGGACGGGGGATGGAATGAGCAGTTCTTC.